Listed below are T cell receptor beta chains from one sample, sequenced in a study of blood T cells in healthy people across ages. TCRdb re-analysed the 5' RACE reads in MiXCR, keeping a single row per CDR3 protein. The sample has about 1,000,000 distinct CDR3 sequences, 40% to 45% seen once. Sequencing was done on a sample of blood. Source of these receptors: a woman aged 55-70 years in good health. Each CDR3 is given with its conserved first and last residue. A D gene is named only where the DNA matches it firmly. Size is stated for part of the rows, as once, few or many counts, or as a class when the clone is expanded.

v_call: TRBV27
clone_size: .
d_call: TRBD1
j_call: TRBJ1-2
cdr3_aa: CASSLWGDRDGYTF

v_call: TRBV7-2
clone_size: .
d_call: .
j_call: TRBJ2-1
cdr3_aa: CASSFGPVRTNEQFF

v_call: TRBV6-5
clone_size: .
d_call: .
j_call: TRBJ1-5
cdr3_aa: CASSYSRGQPQHF

v_call: TRBV15
clone_size: .
d_call: .
j_call: TRBJ2-5
cdr3_aa: CATSRRPEGETQYF

v_call: TRBV2
clone_size: .
d_call: TRBD2
j_call: TRBJ2-6
cdr3_aa: CASNRLAGAGANVLTF

v_call: TRBV20-1
clone_size: .
d_call: TRBD2
j_call: TRBJ2-3
cdr3_aa: CSARGGSATDTQYF

v_call: TRBV12-3/TRBV12-4
clone_size: few
d_call: .
j_call: TRBJ2-3
cdr3_aa: CASRQGGADTQYF

v_call: TRBV7-3
clone_size: many
d_call: .
j_call: TRBJ2-3
cdr3_aa: CASSLQTTDTQYF

v_call: TRBV7-9
clone_size: .
d_call: TRBD1
j_call: TRBJ2-7
cdr3_aa: CASSLTLGTGVTYEQYF

v_call: TRBV3-1
clone_size: few
d_call: .
j_call: .
cdr3_aa: CASSRDTTGEQYF

v_call: TRBV15
clone_size: many
d_call: .
j_call: TRBJ1-4
cdr3_aa: CATRGSTALNEKLFF

v_call: TRBV30
clone_size: few
d_call: .
j_call: TRBJ1-4
cdr3_aa: CAWDGDEKLFF

v_call: TRBV6-1
clone_size: few
d_call: TRBD2
j_call: TRBJ2-7
cdr3_aa: CASSQTSTAYEQYF

v_call: TRBV29-1
clone_size: many
d_call: TRBD2
j_call: TRBJ2-1
cdr3_aa: CSVRPGGPDEQFF

v_call: TRBV27
clone_size: .
d_call: TRBD1
j_call: TRBJ2-1
cdr3_aa: CASSPNTGGSYNEQFF

v_call: TRBV6-1
clone_size: .
d_call: .
j_call: TRBJ2-7
cdr3_aa: CASSEQSGYEQYF

v_call: TRBV5-5
clone_size: few
d_call: .
j_call: TRBJ2-1
cdr3_aa: CASSPPNLNEQFF

v_call: TRBV2
clone_size: .
d_call: .
j_call: TRBJ2-7
cdr3_aa: CASVGFSTPSSYEQYF

v_call: TRBV27
clone_size: .
d_call: TRBD1
j_call: TRBJ2-5
cdr3_aa: CASSLLPDRAETQYF

v_call: TRBV20-1
clone_size: .
d_call: .
j_call: TRBJ2-1
cdr3_aa: CSASERSYNEQFF

v_call: TRBV24-1
clone_size: .
d_call: .
j_call: TRBJ2-1
cdr3_aa: CATICQGNEQFF

v_call: TRBV15
clone_size: .
d_call: TRBD2
j_call: TRBJ2-1
cdr3_aa: CATSREPAGDEQFF

v_call: TRBV20-1
clone_size: .
d_call: TRBD2
j_call: TRBJ2-3
cdr3_aa: CSVPTSGRGDTQYF

v_call: TRBV9
clone_size: .
d_call: TRBD2
j_call: TRBJ2-5
cdr3_aa: CASSSGSGRGTGGETQYF

v_call: TRBV20-1
clone_size: .
d_call: .
j_call: TRBJ2-7
cdr3_aa: CSARDGRPSGSYEQYF

v_call: TRBV2
clone_size: .
d_call: .
j_call: TRBJ1-5
cdr3_aa: CASSPDYSNQPQHF

v_call: TRBV7-2
clone_size: many
d_call: TRBD2
j_call: TRBJ2-5
cdr3_aa: CASSRQGGRETQYF

v_call: TRBV24-1
clone_size: .
d_call: TRBD2
j_call: TRBJ2-1
cdr3_aa: CATSDPAGGVNEQFF

v_call: TRBV3-1
clone_size: .
d_call: .
j_call: TRBJ2-7
cdr3_aa: CASSSRSEQYF

v_call: TRBV9
clone_size: .
d_call: .
j_call: TRBJ2-3
cdr3_aa: CASSVRAGNTQYF

v_call: TRBV18
clone_size: .
d_call: TRBD2
j_call: TRBJ2-7
cdr3_aa: CASSPSGTSGSYGQYF

v_call: TRBV7-2
clone_size: .
d_call: .
j_call: TRBJ2-7
cdr3_aa: CASSSDLRSYEQYF

v_call: TRBV5-1
clone_size: .
d_call: .
j_call: .
cdr3_aa: CASSFGNRDEQYF

v_call: TRBV9
clone_size: .
d_call: TRBD2
j_call: TRBJ2-7
cdr3_aa: CASSPTLLAGASYEQYF

v_call: TRBV3-1
clone_size: few
d_call: .
j_call: TRBJ2-5
cdr3_aa: CASSPDLYQETQYF

v_call: TRBV15
clone_size: .
d_call: .
j_call: TRBJ2-3
cdr3_aa: CATSRPEIPDTQYF

v_call: TRBV27
clone_size: .
d_call: TRBD2
j_call: TRBJ2-1
cdr3_aa: CASSPRLAGGNCNEQFF

v_call: TRBV12-3/TRBV12-4
clone_size: .
d_call: .
j_call: TRBJ2-1
cdr3_aa: CASSLGRGNSYNEQFF

v_call: TRBV7-6
clone_size: few
d_call: TRBD2
j_call: TRBJ2-2
cdr3_aa: CASSLAYLAANTGELFF

v_call: TRBV5-5
clone_size: .
d_call: .
j_call: TRBJ2-3
cdr3_aa: CASSFRSVDRDTQYF

v_call: TRBV21-1
clone_size: few
d_call: .
j_call: TRBJ1-2
cdr3_aa: CASSKLGRTYGYTF